The clone carrying this T cell receptor beta chain has only one observation. The sample originates from a study of cytomegalovirus exposure and HLA in healthy donors. Germline assignment: CDR1 SGHDT and CDR2 YYEEEE. Trimming removed 0 bases from V and 3 bases from J; junction bases left unmatched: 2. This CDR3 is 15 amino acids long. 13 Jbeta primers and 60 Vbeta primers were used for the PCR. Libraries were prepared by immunoSEQ multiplex PCR; TCRdb keeps only in-frame clonotypes and omits some of them. In the table there are some 200,000 clones, around three quarters of which are singletons. The chain joins TRBV5-6 to TRBJ2-7, with TRBD1 matching 11 bases. The sequencing input was PBMCs. This TCR derives from a woman between 45 and 65 years old in good health and CMV-seronegative. CDR3 sequence (DNA): TGTGCCAGCAGCTTGGAGGGGACAGGGGGCTACGAGCAGTACTTC. Translation gives CASSLEGTGGYEQYF.